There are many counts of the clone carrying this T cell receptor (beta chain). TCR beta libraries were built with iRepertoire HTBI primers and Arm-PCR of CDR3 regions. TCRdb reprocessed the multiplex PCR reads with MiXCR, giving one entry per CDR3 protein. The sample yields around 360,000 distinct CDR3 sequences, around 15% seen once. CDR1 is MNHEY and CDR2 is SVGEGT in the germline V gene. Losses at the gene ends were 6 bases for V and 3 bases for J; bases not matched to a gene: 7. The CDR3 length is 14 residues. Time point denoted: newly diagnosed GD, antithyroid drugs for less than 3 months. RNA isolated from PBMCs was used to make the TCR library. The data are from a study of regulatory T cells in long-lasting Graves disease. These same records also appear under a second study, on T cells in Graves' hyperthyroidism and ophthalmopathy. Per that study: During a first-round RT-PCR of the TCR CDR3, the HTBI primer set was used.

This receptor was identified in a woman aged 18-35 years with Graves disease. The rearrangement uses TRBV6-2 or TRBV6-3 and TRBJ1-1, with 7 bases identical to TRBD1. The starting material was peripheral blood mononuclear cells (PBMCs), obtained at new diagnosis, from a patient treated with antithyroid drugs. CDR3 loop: CASSPRGGYTEAFF. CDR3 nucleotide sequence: TGTGCCAGCAGCCCCAGGGGGGGGTACACTGAAGCTTTCTTT.